This T cell receptor beta chain was profiled in a study of post-analysis software for immune sequencing data. The wider study: Several disease courses (relapsing-remitting, secondary progressive and progressive-relapsing) of multiple sclerosis were included.

From germline, CDR1 is DFQATT and CDR2 SNEGSKA (reference sequence). Trimming stripped 6 bases from V and 10 bases from J, with 16 bases between. The CDR3 covers 12 residues. The authors incorporated unique molecular identifiers into the TCR beta cDNA libraries. Input amounts of 1 to 10 million T cells were used. These gave approximately 500,000 cDNA molecules, so each molecule approximated one T cell. TCRdb reanalysed the PCR reads using MiXCR and keeps one entry per CDR3 protein. The sample carries over 300,000 distinct CDR3 sequences, less than 40% recorded once. Findings and caveats of the study: Four or five TRBV segments were more frequent in patients than controls; TRBV5-6, TRBV5-1 and TRBV20-1 belonged to this group. For normalized Chao1 diversity, multiple sclerosis patients scored significantly lower than controls did. Under F measure analysis, samples from one preparation batch co-clustered strongly.

Regarding this clonotype: Its target is not known.

The receptor's source is a girl aged 5 to 17 with multiple sclerosis. The chain joins TRBV20-1 to TRBJ2-1, with D unclear. The sequenced sample was blood. CDR3 residues: CSARTTIREQFF. CDR3 in DNA: TGCAGTGCCCGGACCACGATACGGGAGCAGTTCTTC.